These 13 T cell receptor beta chains were all obtained from the same sample, sequenced in a study of blood T cell repertoires in COVID-19. Measured with immunoSEQ multiplex PCR; TCRdb has only the in-frame clones, and not every one. This repertoire shows under 300,000 clones, approximately 88% found once; its top ten account for about 3.1%. Sequences were obtained from PBMCs or T cells enriched from blood (not recorded which). The receptors shown here come from a woman aged 35 to 49 who had been exposed to COVID-19.

The V call is TRBV2, the J call TRBJ2-2; D perhaps matches TRBD1 (5 bases). V lost 7 bases and J lost 7, with 13 bases in between. The CDR3 is 13 amino acids. From germline, CDR1 is SNHLY and CDR2 FYNNEI. The DNA for the CDR3 is TGTGCCAGCACGCAAGGGGCGGTCGGGGAGCTGTTTTTT. It specifies CASTQGAVGELFF.

The chain couples TRBV19 to TRBJ1-4, with 7 bases fitting TRBD1. Per germline, CDR1 LNHDA and CDR2 SQIVND (reference sequence). There are 13 residues in the CDR3. With V trimmed by 5 bases and J by 12 bases, 9 bases remained unmatched. Here the CDR3 reads CASSPGTARQLFF. The CDR3 nucleotides are TGTGCCAGTAGTCCCGGGACAGCGAGGCAACTGTTTTTT.

The V and J genes are TRBV3-1 (or the pseudogene TRBV3-2) and TRBJ1-2; no clear D. Looked up from germline, CDR1 is LGHDT and CDR2 is YNNKEL (reference sequence). CDR3 length equals 12 residues. Trimming removed 4 bases from V and 1 base from J, with 4 bases in between. In DNA, the CDR3 is TGTGCCAGCAGCCTCGGTAACTATGGCTACACCTTC. Translation: CASSLGNYGYTF.

The chain links TRBV28 to TRBJ1-2, with D possibly matching TRBD1 (5 bases). The CDR3 extends over 13 amino acids. Trimming took off 5 bases at V and 6 bases at J, with 13 bases between the two ends. The germline V gene has CDR1 MDHEN and CDR2 SYDVKM. The CDR3 protein is CASSGGGRNGYTF. In DNA form, the CDR3 reads TGTGCCAGCAGTGGGGGGGGTCGGAATGGCTACACCTTC.

In regard to this clone: The final CDR3 position lacks the conserved phenylalanine or tryptophan, pointing to a likely read error. The DNA is omitted, as the CDR3 cannot be located on it reliably, and the CDR3 follows TCRdb's listing. The chain is built from TRBV7-2 and TRBJ1-1; TRBD1, as called in the table, went unchecked against the DNA. The CDR3 has 14 amino acids, counting both end residues. In germline, CDR1 is SGHTA, CDR2 FQGNSA. CDR3 loop: CASSLEWVGQGASV.

This sequence joins TRBV20-1 and TRBJ2-1, with TRBD1 identical over 9 bases. Germline CDR1 reads DFQATT; CDR2 reads SNEGSKA (reference sequence). The CDR3 extends over 11 amino acids. CDR3 in DNA: TGCAGCTGGGGACAGGGCAATGAGCAGTTCTTC. This codes for CSWGQGNEQFF.

The chain is built from TRBV6-2 or TRBV6-3 and TRBJ2-7; a weak D match, TRBD1 (5 bases). Looked up from germline, CDR1 is MNHEY and CDR2 is SVGEGT. The CDR3 runs to 15 residues. V was clipped by 5 bases and J by 0 bases, with 14 bases between them. For the CDR3, the DNA is TGTGCCAGCAGTGAGGACACCCAGAGCTCCTACGAGCAGTACTTC. It yields the protein CASSEDTQSSYEQYF.

This chain connects TRBV27 to TRBJ1-2; weak D call: TRBD1 (5 bases). The V end lost 2 bases, the J end lost 8 bases, and 9 bases lay between the germline ends. This CDR3 region has 12 residues. The germline gives CDR1 MNHEY, CDR2 SMNVEV (reference sequence). The CDR3 sequence is CASSLRGGGYTF. CDR3 DNA: TGTGCCAGCAGTTTAAGGGGAGGAGGCTACACCTTC.

J is TRBJ2-3 and V is TRBV18; TRBD1 aligns across 7 bases. CDR1 and CDR2 (germline): KGHSH, LQKENI. CDR3 length: 18 amino acids. The V gene end was trimmed by 3 bases and the J gene end by 9 bases; junction bases not matched to a gene: 21. CDR3 nucleotide sequence: TGTGCCAGCTCACCGACAGGGCCCGAATCCCATATAAGCCGGACGCAGTATTTT. Protein sequence: CASSPTGPESHISRTQYF.

This chain links TRBV5-1 with TRBJ1-3, with TRBD1 identical over 9 bases. Germline V lookup: CDR1 SGHRS, CDR2 YFSETQ. V lost 3 bases to trimming and J lost 4 bases; unmatched junction nucleotides: 5. The CDR3 sequence is 15 residues long. This chain's CDR3 is CASSSDRGNGNTIYF. DNA of the CDR3: TGCGCCAGCAGCTCCGACAGGGGGAACGGAAACACCATATATTTT.

This chain uses TRBV7-3 with TRBJ1-2; no clear D. Trimming pared 5 bases from V and 8 bases from J, leaving 15 bases between. CDR3 length: 13 amino acids. The germline CDR1 and CDR2 sequences are SGHTA and FQGTGA. Here the CDR3 reads CASSDGLESGYTF. The CDR3 region has the DNA TGTGCCAGCAGCGACGGACTCGAGTCGGGCTACACCTTC. The complete variable domain, with remaining parts taken from reference TRBV7-3 and TRBJ1-2, reads GAGVSQTPSNKVTEKGKYVELRCDPISGHTALYWYRQSLGQGPEFLIYFQGTGAADDSGLPNDRFFAVRPEGSVSTLKIQRTERGDSAVYLCASSDGLESGYTFGSGTRLTVV.

The chain links TRBV2 to TRBJ2-1, with D maybe TRBD1 (5 bases). V was pared by 7 bases and J by 8 bases, with 18 bases between. The germline V gene has CDR1 SNHLY and CDR2 FYNNEI. The CDR3 has 14 residues. CDR3 DNA sequence: TGTGCCAGCACCCCCACGCAGGGCGTGTATGAGCAGTTCTTC. It is translated as CASTPTQGVYEQFF.

The gene calls are TRBV4-2 and TRBJ1-4; D perhaps matches TRBD1 (5 bases). This CDR3 is built from 16 residues. Trimming took off 0 bases at V and 6 bases at J, with 14 bases between the two ends. Germline loops: CDR1 LGHNA, CDR2 YNFKEQ. The CDR3 DNA reads TGTGCCAGCAGCCAAGATCCCGAAACGGGGGATGAAAAACTGTTTTTT. Residues: CASSQDPETGDEKLFF.